Listed below are T cell receptor beta chains from one sample, sequenced in a study of shared clonotypes between healthy human individuals. Produced via immunoSEQ multiplex PCR; TCRdb's table is partial and in-frame only. This table has some 2.1 million clones, 90% to 95% appearing once. The sequencing sample was made of naive CD4+ T cells sorted from blood. Receptors were obtained from a man aged 18 to 29 in good health. Each CDR3 is given with its conserved first and last residue. Each record gives: V gene, CDR3 protein.

v_gene: TRBV18; CDR3aa: CASSPPTDLGTQYF
v_gene: TRBV6-6; CDR3aa: CASSFMTSYETQYF
v_gene: TRBV7-9; CDR3aa: CASSLGLQGPGRDEQFF
v_gene: TRBV7-2; CDR3aa: CASSLVAVGLSGANVLTF
v_gene: TRBV2; CDR3aa: CASRLRTDSYNEQFF
v_gene: TRBV10-3; CDR3aa: CAIRNREGDSPLHF
v_gene: TRBV27; CDR3aa: CASSLTGAYSNQPQHF
v_gene: TRBV6-1; CDR3aa: CASRRALEPQHF
v_gene: TRBV6-4; CDR3aa: CASSEVGQQAAQHF
v_gene: TRBV6-5; CDR3aa: CASSYQGGGTEAFF
v_gene: TRBV5-1; CDR3aa: CASSSNREAPVSPLHF
v_gene: TRBV5-4; CDR3aa: CASSSPGANTGELFF
v_gene: TRBV4-1; CDR3aa: CASSPAPYRVFGDYEQYF
v_gene: TRBV7-2; CDR3aa: CASSRTGNQPQHF
v_gene: TRBV7-9; CDR3aa: CASSLSGTSDSYEQYF
v_gene: TRBV6-1; CDR3aa: CASSEVDYPSEQYF
v_gene: TRBV7-7; CDR3aa: CASSTGQGKSQYF
v_gene: TRBV18; CDR3aa: CASSPPGQGIYEQYF
v_gene: TRBV7-3; CDR3aa: CASSWRGQYDEQYF
v_gene: TRBV28; CDR3aa: CATQRRNEKLFF
v_gene: TRBV6-5; CDR3aa: CASSRGQSNSPLHF
v_gene: TRBV7-8; CDR3aa: CASSQGVGGVNTEAFF
v_gene: TRBV6-5; CDR3aa: CASSYRAGPTTYEQYF